These T cell receptor beta chains were read from a single sample in a study of T cells in narcolepsy. TCRdb keeps only in-frame clones here, not all; method: immunoSEQ multiplex PCR. The table lists 25,000 to 30,000 clones, around 86% of them singletons, with about 0.9% in the top ten. The sample comprised CD45RA- memory CD4+ T cells from PBMCs. The receptors originated from a human donor with narcolepsy. Each CDR3 is given with its conserved first and last residue. D genes are given only for firm matches. Some rows have no size entry. The others give once, few or many, or a class for an expanded clone.

>14|TRBV9|.|TRBJ1-1|.
CASSVVAMNTEAFF
TGTGCCAGCAGCGTAGTAGCCATGAACACTGAAGCTTTCTTT
>14|TRBV6-1|TRBD1|TRBJ1-5|few
CASSRDRSNQPQHF
TGTGCCAGCAGTCGGGACAGAAGCAATCAGCCCCAGCATTTT
>18|TRBV11-2|TRBD1|TRBJ2-1|few
CASSRYFFPGQGDNEQFF
TGTGCCAGCAGCCGCTACTTTTTTCCGGGACAGGGAGACAATGAGCAGTTCTTC
>13|TRBV4-3|TRBD1|TRBJ2-1|.
CASSQDGTGEQFF
TGCGCCAGCAGCCAAGACGGGACAGGGGAGCAGTTCTTC
>14|TRBV6-5|TRBD1|TRBJ1-2|.
CASSAGTGSFGYTF
TGTGCCAGCAGCGCCGGGACAGGGTCGTTTGGCTACACCTTC
>13|TRBV18|TRBD1|TRBJ2-5|.
CASSRDRGETQYF
TGTGCCAGCTCAAGGGACAGGGGGGAGACCCAGTACTTC
>12|TRBV29-1|.|TRBJ1-2|.
CSAGTQDYGYTF
TGCAGCGCCGGAACCCAGGACTATGGCTACACCTTC
>13|TRBV9|.|TRBJ2-5|.
CASSVDVQETQYF
TGTGCCAGCAGCGTAGATGTCCAAGAGACCCAGTACTTC
>14|TRBV28|TRBD1|TRBJ1-2|.
CASRARDRAASYTF
TGTGCCAGCAGAGCCCGGGACAGGGCTGCCAGCTACACCTTC
>12|TRBV6-1|.|TRBJ2-3|.
CASMEQVNTQYF
TGTGCCAGCATGGAGCAGGTTAATACGCAGTATTTT
>13|TRBV29-1|.|TRBJ1-1|.
CSVVRDPLGEAFF
TGCAGCGTTGTGCGGGACCCACTTGGTGAAGCTTTCTTT
>15|TRBV6-1|.|TRBJ2-6|.
CASSSRVPGANVLTF
TGTGCCAGCAGTTCCAGGGTCCCTGGGGCCAACGTCCTGACTTTC
>14|TRBV5-5|.|TRBJ1-1|.
CASSPWSSSAEAFF
TGTGCCAGCAGCCCCTGGTCTTCGAGCGCTGAAGCTTTCTTT
>14|TRBV25-1|.|TRBJ2-7|.
CASSLTQSSYEQYF
TGTGCCAGCAGCCTAACGCAGAGCTCCTACGAGCAGTACTTC
>20|TRBV19|TRBD2|TRBJ2-3|.
CVSSPGTSGGAISDTDTQYF
TGTGTCAGTAGTCCCGGGACTAGCGGGGGCGCCATTTCTGACACAGATACGCAGTATTTT
>14|TRBV18|.|TRBJ1-4|.
CASSPGGGNEKLFF
TGTGCCAGCTCACCAGGGGGAGGTAATGAAAAACTGTTTTTT
>16|TRBV19|TRBD1|TRBJ2-3|.
CASSTPGQGTADTQYF
TGTGCCAGTAGTACCCCGGGACAGGGAACTGCAGATACGCAGTATTTT
>14|TRBV29-1|TRBD1|TRBJ1-4|.
CSVEGTGNDEKLFF
TGCAGCGTTGAGGGGACAGGCAACGATGAAAAACTGTTTTTT
>13|TRBV7-9|.|TRBJ1-1|.
CASSAGMNTEAFF
TGTGCCAGCAGCGCAGGGATGAACACTGAAGCTTTCTTT
>14|TRBV7-2|.|TRBJ2-3|.
CASSLVGSTDTQYF
TGTGCCAGCAGCTTAGTTGGGAGCACAGATACGCAGTATTTT
>15|TRBV4-1|TRBD1|TRBJ2-5|.
CASSHAGTVQETQYF
TGCGCCAGCAGCCACGCCGGGACAGTTCAAGAGACCCAGTACTTC
>15|TRBV7-3|.|TRBJ2-5|.
CASSVAQGGPETQYF
TGTGCCAGCAGCGTAGCGCAGGGCGGCCCAGAGACCCAGTACTTC
>14|TRBV11-2|.|TRBJ1-3|.
CASSPFNSGNTIYF
TGTGCCAGCAGCCCATTTAACTCTGGAAACACCATATATTTT
>12|TRBV10-3|TRBD1|TRBJ2-1|.
CAIRADRAEQFF
TGTGCCATCAGAGCCGACAGGGCGGAGCAGTTCTTC
>15|TRBV6-6|.|TRBJ2-2|.
CASRAQGKNTGELFF
TGTGCCAGCCGGGCTCAAGGGAAGAACACCGGGGAGCTGTTTTTT
>16|TRBV5-8|.|TRBJ2-1|.
CASSLEWGSSYNEQFF
TGTGCCAGCAGCTTGGAGTGGGGTAGCTCCTACAATGAGCAGTTCTTC
>15|TRBV2|TRBD1|TRBJ2-7|.
CASSAFGDSGLEQYF
TGTGCCAGCAGTGCATTTGGGGACAGTGGGCTCGAGCAGTACTTC
>11|TRBV9|.|TRBJ1-3|.
CARSLGGTIYF
TGTGCCCGATCGTTGGGGGGGACCATATATTTT
>14|TRBV9|.|TRBJ2-3|.
CASSVAPNTDTQYF
TGTGCCAGCAGCGTAGCTCCCAACACAGATACGCAGTATTTT
>17|TRBV18|.|TRBJ1-1|.
CASSPRILGNMNTEAFF
TGTGCCAGCTCACCTCGAATCTTAGGAAACATGAACACTGAAGCTTTCTTT
>13|TRBV25-1|.|TRBJ1-6|.
CASSLSYNSPLHF
TGTGCCAGCAGCCTCTCCTATAATTCACCCCTCCACTTT
>13|TRBV6-4|.|TRBJ2-2|few
CASSDRNTGELFF
TGTGCCAGCAGTGATCGGAACACCGGGGAGCTGTTTTTT
>14|TRBV10-1|TRBD2|TRBJ2-2|.
CARTSGGDTGELFF
TGCGCCAGAACTAGCGGGGGGGACACCGGGGAGCTGTTTTTT
>17|TRBV5-4|TRBD2|TRBJ2-5|.
CASSYGTSGARGKTQYF
TGTGCCAGCAGCTACGGGACTAGCGGGGCACGGGGGAAGACCCAGTACTTC
>16|TRBV9|TRBD2|TRBJ2-3|.
CASAEGASGSTDTQYF
TGTGCCAGCGCCGAAGGGGCTAGCGGGAGCACAGATACGCAGTATTTT
>13|TRBV4-3|.|TRBJ2-3|.
CASSQDPQFTQYF
TGCGCCAGCAGCCAAGATCCCCAGTTTACGCAGTATTTT
>14|TRBV5-1|.|TRBJ1-2|.
CASSLREREDGYTF
TGCGCCAGCAGCTTGAGGGAGAGGGAGGATGGCTACACCTTC
>14|TRBV11-2|TRBD1|TRBJ1-5|.
CASSGGQGNQPQHF
TGTGCCAGCAGCGGGGGACAGGGAAATCAGCCCCAGCATTTT
>11|TRBV2|.|TRBJ2-1|once
CASSGLSELFF
TGTGCCAGCAGTGGCCTTAGCGAACTGTTCTTC
>15|TRBV5-4|TRBD1|TRBJ2-1|once
CASSSDRGTFNEQFF
TGTGCCAGCAGCTCGGACAGGGGGACGTTCAATGAGCAGTTCTTC
>15|TRBV18|.|TRBJ1-1|.
CASSPREGRGIRAFF
TGTGCCAGCTCACCACGTGAAGGGAGGGGGATCCGAGCTTTCTTT